This TCR beta chain is from a study of blood T cell repertoires in COVID-19. The wider study: Acute and convalescent COVID-19 specimens originated in the United States, Italy and Spain. From T cells, B-cell-depleted T cells, or PBMCs came the material, which was cDNA or gDNA.

Germline V CDR1 and CDR2: SQVTM, ANQGSEA. This CDR3 has 14 amino acids. Between the trimmed V and J ends, which lost 4 bases and 3 bases, there was a span of 16 bases. Libraries were prepared by immunoSEQ multiplex PCR; TCRdb keeps only in-frame clonotypes and omits some of them. The sample has 280,000 or so clones, around 88% seen once. This sequence joins TRBV29-1 and TRBJ2-7, with D maybe TRBD1 (5 bases). What was sequenced was PBMCs or T cells enriched from blood (not recorded which). The sequence came from a woman in her thirties or forties who had recovered from COVID-19. The CDR3 nucleotides read TGCAGCGTTGGCCTATGGGGCAGCCTCTACGAGCAGTACTTC. It is translated as CSVGLWGSLYEQYF.